The 7 T cell receptor beta chains reported below all come from one sample, sequenced in a study of T cells in Graves' hyperthyroidism and ophthalmopathy. There were TCR beta CDR3 regions amplified from RNA transcripts. The TCR CDR3 was amplified in a first-round RT-PCR using the HTBI primer set. TCRdb fed the multiplex PCR reads into MiXCR, producing one record per CDR3 protein. Here the sample spans hundreds of thousands of distinct CDR3 sequences, around 13% being singletons. Sequenced input: blood. The receptors originated from a woman aged 18-29 years with Graves' hyperthyroidism.

This clonotype was counted at least ten times. The chain joins TRBV6-1 to TRBJ1-3, with 7 bases identical to TRBD1. Germline V gene lookup returns CDR1 MNHNS and CDR2 SASEGT. With 7 bases clipped from V and 2 bases from J, the junction kept 5 bases outside the gene matches. CDR3 length: 14 amino acids. CDR3 in DNA: TGTGCCAGCATCAGACAGGGAGCTGGAAACACCATATATTTT. This codes for CASIRQGAGNTIYF.

In its sample, this clonotype was seen a few times. The V call is TRBV19, the J call TRBJ1-2, with 9 bases aligning to TRBD1. In germline, CDR1 is LNHDA, CDR2 SQIVND (reference sequence). The CDR3 is made up of 13 amino acids. After removal of 8 bases from V and 7 bases from J, the junction contained 8 bases not matched to a gene. CDR3 DNA: TGTGCCAGTTGGGACAGGGAAATATCTGGCTACACCTTC. Protein: CASWDREISGYTF.

This clonotype was counted at least ten times. The V call is TRBV11-2, the J call TRBJ1-1; maybe TRBD1 (6 bases). V lost 5 bases and J 5 bases, leaving 18 bases between the germline ends. The CDR3 length is 15 residues. Germline V gene data show CDR1 as SGHAT and CDR2 as FQNNGV. The CDR3 DNA reads as TGTGCCAGCAGCCCTTTGGGGGCGGGCGGGACTGAAGCTTTCTTT. It translates to CASSPLGAGGTEAFF. Full variable domain (remainder filled in from reference TRBV11-2 and TRBJ1-1): EAGVAQSPRYKIIEKRQSVAFWCNPISGHATLYWYQQILGQGPKLLIQFQNNGVVDDSQLPKDRFSAERLKGVDSTLKIQPAKLEDSAVYLCASSPLGAGGTEAFFGQGTRLTVV.

CDR3 sequence reads: CASSQSSVNSGANVLTF. CDR3 nucleotide sequence: TGTGCCAGCAGCCAATCTAGCGTGAACTCTGGGGCCAACGTCCTGACTTTC. The chain links TRBV4-2 to TRBJ2-6; weak D call: TRBD2 (6 bases). The CDR3 loop spans 17 amino acids. V was shortened by 2 bases and J by 0 bases, with 11 bases between the two germline ends. The germline V gene encodes CDR1 LGHNA and CDR2 YNFKEQ.

The gene calls are TRBV19 and TRBJ1-6; 8 bases agree with TRBD1. There are 14 residues in the CDR3. V lost 3 bases, J lost 10 bases, and 5 bases stayed unmatched. In germline, CDR1 is LNHDA, CDR2 SQIVND (reference sequence). The CDR3 DNA reads as TGTGCCAGTAGTATTTCAGGGGGCGAATCACCCCTCCACTTT. The encoded protein is CASSISGGESPLHF. Drawing the rest from reference TRBV19 and TRBJ1-6, the complete variable domain is DGGITQSPKYLFRKEGQNVTLSCEQNLNHDAMYWYRQDPGQGLRLIYYSQIVNDFQKGDIAEGYSVSREKKESFPLTVTSAQKNPTAFYLCASSISGGESPLHFGNGTRLTVT.

At least ten counts were recorded for this clonotype. CDR3 sequence reads: CASSFFVDGYTF. The DNA of the CDR3 is TGTGCCAGCAGCTTCTTCGTCGATGGCTACACCTTC. The chain combines TRBV12-3 or TRBV12-4 with TRBJ1-2; D is uncertain. Trimming cost V 6 bases and J 6 bases, with 11 bases left between them. The CDR3 runs to 12 residues.

The rearrangement uses TRBV20-1 and TRBJ2-3; 14 nucleotides match TRBD2. Trimming removed 5 bases from V and 6 bases from J; junction bases left unmatched: 7. This CDR3 is built from 15 residues. Germline CDR1 DFQATT, CDR2 SNEGSKA (reference sequence). The CDR3 protein is CSASGLAGGGDTQYF. The DNA of the CDR3 is TGCAGTGCTTCTGGACTAGCGGGGGGAGGGGATACGCAGTATTTT.